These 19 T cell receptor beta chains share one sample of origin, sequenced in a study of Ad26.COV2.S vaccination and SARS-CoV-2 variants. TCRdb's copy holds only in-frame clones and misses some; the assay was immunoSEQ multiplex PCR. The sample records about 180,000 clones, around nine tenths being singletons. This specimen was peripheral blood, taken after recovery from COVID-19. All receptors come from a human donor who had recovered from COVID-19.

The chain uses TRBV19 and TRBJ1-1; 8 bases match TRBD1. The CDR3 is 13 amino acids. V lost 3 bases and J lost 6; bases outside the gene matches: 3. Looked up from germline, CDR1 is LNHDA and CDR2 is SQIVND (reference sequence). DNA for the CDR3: TGTGCCAGTAGTATCAGGGGGCATCCTGAAGCTTTCTTT. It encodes CASSIRGHPEAFF. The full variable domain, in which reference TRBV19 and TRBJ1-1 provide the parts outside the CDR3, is DGGITQSPKYLFRKEGQNVTLSCEQNLNHDAMYWYRQDPGQGLRLIYYSQIVNDFQKGDIAEGYSVSREKKESFPLTVTSAQKNPTAFYLCASSIRGHPEAFFGQGTRLTVV.

Here the CDR3 DNA reads TGTGCCATCAGTGGCAATGGACAGGGGGCCGGAGGCTACACCTTC. This translates into CAISGNGQGAGGYTF. The rearrangement links TRBV10-3 to TRBJ1-2, with TRBD1 identical over 11 bases. CDR3 length: 15 residues. The germline V gene has CDR1 ENHRY and CDR2 SYGVKD. The J segment lost 8 bases and the V segment lost 4 bases, leaving 9 bases of the junction unmatched.

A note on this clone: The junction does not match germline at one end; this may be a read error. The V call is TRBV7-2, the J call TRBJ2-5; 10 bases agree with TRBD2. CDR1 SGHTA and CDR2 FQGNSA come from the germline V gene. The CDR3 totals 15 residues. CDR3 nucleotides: TGTGCCAGCAGCCTAGCGGGGGCCTTCCAAGAGACCCAGTACTTC. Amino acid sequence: CASSLAGAFQETQYF.

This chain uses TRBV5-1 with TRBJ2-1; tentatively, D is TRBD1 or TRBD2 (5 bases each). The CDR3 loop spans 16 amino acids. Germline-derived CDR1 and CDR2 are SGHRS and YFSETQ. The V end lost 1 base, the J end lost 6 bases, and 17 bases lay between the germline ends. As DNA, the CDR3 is TGCGCCAGCAGCTTGCGGGCCAAGGGGAGCCGCAATGAGCAGTTCTTC. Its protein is CASSLRAKGSRNEQFF.

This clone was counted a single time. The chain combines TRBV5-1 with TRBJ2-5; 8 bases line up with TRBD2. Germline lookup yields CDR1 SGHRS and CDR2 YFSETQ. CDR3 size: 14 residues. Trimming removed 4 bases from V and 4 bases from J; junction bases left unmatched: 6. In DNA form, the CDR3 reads TGCGCCAGCAGCCCTGGGACTAGGGGAGAGACCCAGTACTTC. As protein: CASSPGTRGETQYF.

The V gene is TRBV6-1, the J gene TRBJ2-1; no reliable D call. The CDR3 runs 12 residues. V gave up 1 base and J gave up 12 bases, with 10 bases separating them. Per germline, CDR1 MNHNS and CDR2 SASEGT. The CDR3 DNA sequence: TGTGCCAGCAGTGAAGACAGTACCACGCAGTTCTTC. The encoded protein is CASSEDSTTQFF.

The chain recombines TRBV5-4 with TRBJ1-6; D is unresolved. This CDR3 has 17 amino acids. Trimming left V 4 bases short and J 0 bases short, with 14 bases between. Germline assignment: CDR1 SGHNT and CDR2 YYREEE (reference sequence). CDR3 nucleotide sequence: TGTGCCAGCAGCCCCCGACGGGGTAGCTCCTATAATTCACCCCTCCACTTT. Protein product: CASSPRRGSSYNSPLHF.

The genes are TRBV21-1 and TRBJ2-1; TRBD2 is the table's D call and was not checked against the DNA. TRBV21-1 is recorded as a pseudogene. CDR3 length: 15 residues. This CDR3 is CASSGPSGTYNEQFF. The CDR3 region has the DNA TGTGCCAGCAGCGGGCCTAGCGGCACCTACAATGAGCAGTTCTTC.

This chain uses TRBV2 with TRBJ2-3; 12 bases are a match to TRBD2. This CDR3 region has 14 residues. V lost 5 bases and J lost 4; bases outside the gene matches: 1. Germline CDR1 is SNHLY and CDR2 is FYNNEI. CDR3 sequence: CASSLAGGSDTQYF. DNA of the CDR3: TGTGCCAGCAGTCTAGCGGGGGGGTCAGATACGCAGTATTTT.

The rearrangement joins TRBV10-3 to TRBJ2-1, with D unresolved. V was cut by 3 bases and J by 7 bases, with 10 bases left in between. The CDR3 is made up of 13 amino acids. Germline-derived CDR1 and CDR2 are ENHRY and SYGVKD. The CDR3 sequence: CAISDDLANEQFF. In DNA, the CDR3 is TGTGCCATCAGTGACGACTTGGCAAATGAGCAGTTCTTC.

The CDR3 protein is CASSQETGGKLFF. The CDR3 nucleotides are TGTGCCAGCAGCCAAGAAACAGGGGGAAAACTGTTTTTT. The chain combines TRBV4-2 with TRBJ1-4; TRBD1 matches at 8 bases. The V gene's germline CDR1 is LGHNA and CDR2 YNFKEQ. CDR3 size: 13 residues. Germline trimming cut 0 bases from V and 10 bases from J; bases unmatched to any gene: 1.

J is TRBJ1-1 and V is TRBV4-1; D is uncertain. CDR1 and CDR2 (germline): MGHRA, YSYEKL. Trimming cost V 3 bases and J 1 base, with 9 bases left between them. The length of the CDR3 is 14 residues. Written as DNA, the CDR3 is TGCGCCAGCAGCCACCCGTTTGGGAACACTGAAGCTTTCTTT. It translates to CASSHPFGNTEAFF.

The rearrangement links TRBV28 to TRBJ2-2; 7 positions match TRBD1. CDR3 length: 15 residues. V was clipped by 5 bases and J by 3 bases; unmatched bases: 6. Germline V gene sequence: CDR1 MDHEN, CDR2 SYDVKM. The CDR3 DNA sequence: TGTGCCAGCAGTCCAGGGGGTATAGACACCGGGGAGCTGTTTTTT. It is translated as CASSPGGIDTGELFF. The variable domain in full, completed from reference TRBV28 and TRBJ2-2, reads DVKVTQSSRYLVKRTGEKVFLECVQDMDHENMFWYRQDPGLGLRLIYFSYDVKMKEKGDIPEGYSVSREKKERFSLILESASTNQTSMYLCASSPGGIDTGELFFGEGSRLTVL.

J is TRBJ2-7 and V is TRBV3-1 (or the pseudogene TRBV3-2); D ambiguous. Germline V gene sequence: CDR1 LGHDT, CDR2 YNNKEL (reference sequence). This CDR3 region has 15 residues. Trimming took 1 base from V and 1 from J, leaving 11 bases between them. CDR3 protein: CASSQGSTTSYEQYF. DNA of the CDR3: TGTGCCAGCAGCCAAGGCAGCACGACTTCCTACGAGCAGTACTTC.

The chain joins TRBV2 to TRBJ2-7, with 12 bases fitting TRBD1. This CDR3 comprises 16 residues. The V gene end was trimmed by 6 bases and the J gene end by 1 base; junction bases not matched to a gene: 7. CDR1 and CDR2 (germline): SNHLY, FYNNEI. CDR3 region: CASRIPGQGASYEQYF. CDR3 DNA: TGTGCCAGCAGGATACCGGGACAGGGGGCGTCCTACGAGCAGTACTTC.

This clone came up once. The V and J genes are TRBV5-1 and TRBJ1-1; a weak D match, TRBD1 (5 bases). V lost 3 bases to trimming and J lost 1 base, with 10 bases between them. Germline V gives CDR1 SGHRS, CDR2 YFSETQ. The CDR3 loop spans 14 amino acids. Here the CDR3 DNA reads TGCGCCAGCAGCTGGGGACGGGGGAACACTGAAGCTTTCTTT. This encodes CASSWGRGNTEAFF. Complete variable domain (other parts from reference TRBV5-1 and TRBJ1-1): KAGVTQTPRYLIKTRGQQVTLSCSPISGHRSVSWYQQTPGQGLQFLFEYFSETQRNKGNFPGRFSGRQFSNSRSEMNVSTLELGDSALYLCASSWGRGNTEAFFGQGTRLTVV.

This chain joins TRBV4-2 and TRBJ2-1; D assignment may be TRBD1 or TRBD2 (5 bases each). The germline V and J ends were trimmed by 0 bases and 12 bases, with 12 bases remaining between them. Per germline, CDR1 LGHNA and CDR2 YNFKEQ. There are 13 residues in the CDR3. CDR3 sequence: CASSQDSGTVQFF. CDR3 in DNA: TGTGCCAGCAGCCAAGACTCCGGGACGGTGCAGTTCTTC.

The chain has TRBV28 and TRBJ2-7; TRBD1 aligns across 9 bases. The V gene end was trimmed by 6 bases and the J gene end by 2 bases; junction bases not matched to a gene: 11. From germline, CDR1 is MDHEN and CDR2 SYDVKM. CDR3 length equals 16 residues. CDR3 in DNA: TGTGCCAGCAGCCCCTCCGGGACAGGGAGAGCCTACGAGCAGTACTTC. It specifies CASSPSGTGRAYEQYF.

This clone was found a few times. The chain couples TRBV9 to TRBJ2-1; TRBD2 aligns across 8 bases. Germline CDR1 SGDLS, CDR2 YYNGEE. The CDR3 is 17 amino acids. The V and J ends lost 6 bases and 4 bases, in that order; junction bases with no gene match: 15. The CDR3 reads CASNKNPRGAYYNEQFF. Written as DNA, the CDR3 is TGTGCCAGCAACAAAAATCCGCGGGGGGCGTATTACAATGAGCAGTTCTTC.